One sample yielded the 3 T cell receptor beta chains listed below, sequenced in a study of beta chain features in type 1 diabetes. These receptors' antigens are unknown. Study-wide findings and caveats: Type 1 diabetes patients had TCRB CDR3s that were shorter (moderately but significantly so) in all four CD4+ subsets.

Sequenced material consisted of expressed TCRB transcripts (all of the isolated RNA was reverse transcribed). Method: immunoSEQ multiplex PCR; TCRdb's copy keeps in-frame clones and lacks some. Of about 29,000 clones in the sample, 45% to 65% were seen once. The sequencing input was Tregs from blood. Receptors were obtained from a woman between 18 and 30 years old with type 1 diabetes.

The chain has TRBV9 and TRBJ2-7; 11 bases map to TRBD1. With 4 bases clipped from V and 2 bases from J, the junction kept 8 bases outside the gene matches. Germline CDR1 reads SGDLS; CDR2 reads YYNGEE. This CDR3 has 16 residues. For the CDR3, the DNA is TGTGCCAGCAGCTCAGACCCGGGACAGGGGGCCTACGAGCAGTACTTC. Its translation is CASSSDPGQGAYEQYF.

CDR3 nucleotide sequence: TGCGCCAGCAGCCAAGAGAGTAGCAAAAACACTGAAGCTTTCTTT. This encodes CASSQESSKNTEAFF. The chain links TRBV4-1 to TRBJ1-1; D unclear. The length of the CDR3 is 15 residues. The germline V and J ends were trimmed by 0 bases and 2 bases, with 10 bases remaining between them. Per the germline V gene, CDR1 is MGHRA and CDR2 is YSYEKL.

This clone showed up just a few times. The rearrangement links TRBV19 to TRBJ1-1, with 10 nucleotides matching TRBD1. This CDR3 contains 15 residues. CDR1 and CDR2 from the germline V gene are LNHDA and SQIVND (reference sequence). V lost 10 bases and J lost 3; bases outside the gene matches: 11. CDR3 loop: CATGGTGARDTEAFF. CDR3 DNA sequence: TGTGCCACCGGAGGGACAGGGGCTAGGGACACTGAAGCTTTCTTT.